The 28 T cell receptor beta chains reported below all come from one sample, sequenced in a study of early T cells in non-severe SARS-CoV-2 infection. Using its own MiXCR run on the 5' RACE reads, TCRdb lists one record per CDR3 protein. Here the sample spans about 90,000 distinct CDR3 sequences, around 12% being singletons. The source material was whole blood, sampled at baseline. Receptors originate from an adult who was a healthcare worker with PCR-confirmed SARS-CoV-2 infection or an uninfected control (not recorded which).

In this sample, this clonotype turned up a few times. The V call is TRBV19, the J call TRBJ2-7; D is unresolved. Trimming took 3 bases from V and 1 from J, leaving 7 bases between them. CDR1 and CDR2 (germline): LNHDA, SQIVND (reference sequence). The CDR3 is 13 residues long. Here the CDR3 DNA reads TGTGCCAGTAGTATTGGCATATCCTACGAGCAGTACTTC. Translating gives CASSIGISYEQYF.

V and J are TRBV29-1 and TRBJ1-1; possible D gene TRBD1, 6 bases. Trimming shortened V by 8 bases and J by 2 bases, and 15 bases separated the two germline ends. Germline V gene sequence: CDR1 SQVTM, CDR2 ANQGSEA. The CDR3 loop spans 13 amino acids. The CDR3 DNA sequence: TGCAGCATGCGCAAGGGGGGAAACACTGAAGCTTTCTTT. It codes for CSMRKGGNTEAFF.

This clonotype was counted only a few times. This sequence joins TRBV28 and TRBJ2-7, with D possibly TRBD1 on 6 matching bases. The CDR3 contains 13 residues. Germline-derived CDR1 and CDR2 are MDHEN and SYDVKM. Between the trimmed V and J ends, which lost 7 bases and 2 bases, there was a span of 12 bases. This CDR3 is CASMGASPYEQYF. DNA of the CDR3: TGTGCCAGCATGGGGGCCTCGCCCTACGAGCAGTACTTC.

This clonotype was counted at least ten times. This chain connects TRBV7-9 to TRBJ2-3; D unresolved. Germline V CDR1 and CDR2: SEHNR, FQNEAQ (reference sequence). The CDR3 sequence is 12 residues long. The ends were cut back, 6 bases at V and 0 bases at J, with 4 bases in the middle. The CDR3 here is CASRTSTDTQYF. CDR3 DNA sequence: TGTGCCAGCAGAACTAGCACAGATACGCAGTATTTT.

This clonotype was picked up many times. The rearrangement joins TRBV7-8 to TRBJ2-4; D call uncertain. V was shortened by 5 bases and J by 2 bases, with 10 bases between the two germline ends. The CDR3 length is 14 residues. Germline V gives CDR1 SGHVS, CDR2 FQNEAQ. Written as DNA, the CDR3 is TGTGCCAGCAGCGTGGAGAGGTCCAAAAACATTCAGTACTTC. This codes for CASSVERSKNIQYF.

The CDR3 loop is CASSLGTANSPLHF. The CDR3 region has the DNA TGTGCCAGCAGCTTGGGGACAGCTAATTCACCCCTCCACTTT. The V and J genes are TRBV11-2 and TRBJ1-6, with TRBD1 matching over 7 bases. V shed 3 bases, J shed 6 bases, and the junction held 2 bases outside the gene matches. The CDR3 is 14 amino acids. CDR1 and CDR2 (germline): SGHAT, FQNNGV.

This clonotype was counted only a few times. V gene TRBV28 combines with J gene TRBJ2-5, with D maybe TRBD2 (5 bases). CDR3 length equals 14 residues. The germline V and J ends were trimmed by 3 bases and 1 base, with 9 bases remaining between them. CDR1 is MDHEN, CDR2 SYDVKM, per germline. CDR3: CASSFKRPQETQYF. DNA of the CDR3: TGTGCCAGCAGTTTTAAGCGGCCCCAAGAGACCCAGTACTTC. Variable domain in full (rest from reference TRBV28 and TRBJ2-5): DVKVTQSSRYLVKRTGEKVFLECVQDMDHENMFWYRQDPGLGLRLIYFSYDVKMKEKGDIPEGYSVSREKKERFSLILESASTNQTSMYLCASSFKRPQETQYFGPGTRLLVL.

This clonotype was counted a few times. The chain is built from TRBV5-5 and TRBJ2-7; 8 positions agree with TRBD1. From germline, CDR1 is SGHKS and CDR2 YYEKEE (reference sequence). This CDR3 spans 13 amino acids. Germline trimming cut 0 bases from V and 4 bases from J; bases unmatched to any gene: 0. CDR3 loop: CASSLGTGYEQYF. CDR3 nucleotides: TGTGCCAGCAGCTTGGGGACAGGGTACGAGCAGTACTTC.

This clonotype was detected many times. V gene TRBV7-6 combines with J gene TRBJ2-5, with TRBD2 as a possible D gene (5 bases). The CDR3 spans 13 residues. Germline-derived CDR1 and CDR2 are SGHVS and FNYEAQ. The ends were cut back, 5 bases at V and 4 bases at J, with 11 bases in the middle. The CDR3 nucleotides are TGTGCCAGCAGCCGAGGGCCAGGAGAGACCCAGTACTTC. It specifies CASSRGPGETQYF.

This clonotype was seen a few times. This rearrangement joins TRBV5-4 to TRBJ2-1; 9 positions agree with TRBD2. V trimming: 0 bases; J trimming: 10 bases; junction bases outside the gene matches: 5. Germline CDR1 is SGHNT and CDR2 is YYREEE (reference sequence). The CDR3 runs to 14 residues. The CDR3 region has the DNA TGTGCCAGCAGCTTGGTGGGACTAGCAGAGGAGCAGTTCTTC. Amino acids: CASSLVGLAEEQFF.

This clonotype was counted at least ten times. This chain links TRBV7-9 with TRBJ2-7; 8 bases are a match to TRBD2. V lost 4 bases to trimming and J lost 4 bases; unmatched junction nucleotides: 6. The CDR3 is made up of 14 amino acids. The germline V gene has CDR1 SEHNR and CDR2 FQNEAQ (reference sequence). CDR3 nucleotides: TGTGCCAGCAGCTCGCCCGGGGGGGTTTACGAGCAGTACTTC. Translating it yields CASSSPGGVYEQYF. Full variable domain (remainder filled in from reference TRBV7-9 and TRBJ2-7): DTGVSQNPRHKITKRGQNVTFRCDPISEHNRLYWYRQTLGQGPEFLTYFQNEAQLEKSRLLSDRFSAERPKGSFSTLEIQRTEQGDSAMYLCASSSPGGVYEQYFGPGTRLTVT.

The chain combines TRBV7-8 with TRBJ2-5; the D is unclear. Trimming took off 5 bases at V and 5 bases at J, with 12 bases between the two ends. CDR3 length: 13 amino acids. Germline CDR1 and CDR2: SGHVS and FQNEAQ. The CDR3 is CASSPRRWETQYF. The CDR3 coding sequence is TGTGCCAGCAGCCCACGCAGGTGGGAGACCCAGTACTTC. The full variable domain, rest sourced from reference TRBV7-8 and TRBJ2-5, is GAGVSQSPRYKVAKRGQDVALRCDPISGHVSLFWYQQALGQGPEFLTYFQNEAQLDKSGLPSDRFFAERPEGSVSTLKIQRTQQEDSAVYLCASSPRRWETQYFGPGTRLLVL.

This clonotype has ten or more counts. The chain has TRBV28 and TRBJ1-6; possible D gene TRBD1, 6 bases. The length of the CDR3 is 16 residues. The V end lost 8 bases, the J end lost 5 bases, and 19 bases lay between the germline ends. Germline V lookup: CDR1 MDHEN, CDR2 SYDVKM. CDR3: CASQAGGRHNNSPLHF. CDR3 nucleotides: TGTGCCAGCCAGGCGGGGGGCAGACATAATAATTCACCCCTCCACTTT.

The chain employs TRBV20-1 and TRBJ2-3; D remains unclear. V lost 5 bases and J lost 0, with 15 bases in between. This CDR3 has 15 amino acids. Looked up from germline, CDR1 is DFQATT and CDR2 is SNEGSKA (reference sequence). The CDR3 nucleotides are TGCAGTGCTTCAACACGCCGCACGAGCACAGATACGCAGTATTTT. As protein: CSASTRRTSTDTQYF.

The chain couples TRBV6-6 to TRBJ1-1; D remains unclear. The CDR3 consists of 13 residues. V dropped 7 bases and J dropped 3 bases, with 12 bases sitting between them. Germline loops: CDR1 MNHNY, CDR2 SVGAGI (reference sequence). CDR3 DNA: TGTGCCAGCATAGGAGGCGGTCACACTGAAGCTTTCTTT. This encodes CASIGGGHTEAFF.

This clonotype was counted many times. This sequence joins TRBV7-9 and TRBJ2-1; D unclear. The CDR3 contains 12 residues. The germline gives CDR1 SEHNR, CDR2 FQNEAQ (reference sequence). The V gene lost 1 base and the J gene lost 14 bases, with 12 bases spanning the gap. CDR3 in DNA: TGTGCCAGCAGCTTAGAGGGTGGCGAGGAGTTCTTC. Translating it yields CASSLEGGEEFF.

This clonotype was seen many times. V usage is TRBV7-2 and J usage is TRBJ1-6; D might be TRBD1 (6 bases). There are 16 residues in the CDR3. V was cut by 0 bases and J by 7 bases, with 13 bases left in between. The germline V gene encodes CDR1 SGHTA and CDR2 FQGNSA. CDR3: CASSLATGYTNSPLHF. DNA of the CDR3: TGTGCCAGCAGCTTAGCTACAGGGTATACGAATTCACCCCTCCACTTT.

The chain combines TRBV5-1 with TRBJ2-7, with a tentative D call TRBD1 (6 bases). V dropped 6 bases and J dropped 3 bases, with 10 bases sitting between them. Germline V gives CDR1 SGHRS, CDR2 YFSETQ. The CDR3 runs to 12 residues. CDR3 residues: CASTMDSYEQYF. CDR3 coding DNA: TGCGCCAGCACAATGGACAGCTACGAGCAGTACTTC.

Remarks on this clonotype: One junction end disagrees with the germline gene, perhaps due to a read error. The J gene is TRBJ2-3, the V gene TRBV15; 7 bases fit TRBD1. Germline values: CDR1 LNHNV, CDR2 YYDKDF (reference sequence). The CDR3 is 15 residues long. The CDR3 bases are TGTGCCGCCAGCAAGGGGGCTTGGGACACAGATACGCAGTATTTT. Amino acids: CAASKGAWDTDTQYF.

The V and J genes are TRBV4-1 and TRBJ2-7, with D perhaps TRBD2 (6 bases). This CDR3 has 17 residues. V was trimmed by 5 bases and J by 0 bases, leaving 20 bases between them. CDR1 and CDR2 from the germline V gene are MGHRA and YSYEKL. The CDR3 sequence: CASSSSARGTYSYEQYF. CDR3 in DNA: TGCGCCAGCAGCTCATCCGCACGGGGGACCTACTCCTACGAGCAGTACTTC.

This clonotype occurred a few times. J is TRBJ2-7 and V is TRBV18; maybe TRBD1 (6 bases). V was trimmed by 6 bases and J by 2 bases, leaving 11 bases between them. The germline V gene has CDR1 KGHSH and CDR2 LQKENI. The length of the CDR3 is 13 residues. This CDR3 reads CASSPTGPYEQYF. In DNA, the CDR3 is TGTGCCAGCTCTCCGACAGGCCCCTACGAGCAGTACTTC.

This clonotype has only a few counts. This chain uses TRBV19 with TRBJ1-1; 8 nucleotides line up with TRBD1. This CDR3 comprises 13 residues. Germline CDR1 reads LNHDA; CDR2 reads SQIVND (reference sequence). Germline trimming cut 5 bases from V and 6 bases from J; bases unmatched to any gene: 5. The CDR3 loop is CASSRTGISEAFF. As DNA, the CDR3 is TGTGCCAGTAGTCGGACAGGGATCTCTGAAGCTTTCTTT.

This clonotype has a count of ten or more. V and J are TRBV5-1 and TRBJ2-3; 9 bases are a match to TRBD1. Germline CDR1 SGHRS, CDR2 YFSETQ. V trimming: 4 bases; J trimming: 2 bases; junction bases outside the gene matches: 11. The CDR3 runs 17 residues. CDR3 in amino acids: CASSRDRVGAATDTQYF. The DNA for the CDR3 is TGCGCCAGCAGCAGGGACAGGGTGGGTGCGGCCACAGATACGCAGTATTTT.

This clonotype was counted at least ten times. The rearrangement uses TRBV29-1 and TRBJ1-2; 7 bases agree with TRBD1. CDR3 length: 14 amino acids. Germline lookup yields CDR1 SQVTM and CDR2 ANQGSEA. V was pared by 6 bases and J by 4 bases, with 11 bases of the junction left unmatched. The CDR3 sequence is CSVEPETGPYGYTF. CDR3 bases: TGCAGCGTAGAACCGGAGACAGGGCCCTATGGCTACACCTTC.

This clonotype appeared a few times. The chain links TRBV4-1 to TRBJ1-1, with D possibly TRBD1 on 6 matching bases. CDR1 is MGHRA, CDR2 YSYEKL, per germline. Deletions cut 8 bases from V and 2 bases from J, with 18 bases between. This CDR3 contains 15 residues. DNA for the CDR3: TGCGCCAGCTCAGGGGTAGGGGTGAGAAACACTGAAGCTTTCTTT. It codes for CASSGVGVRNTEAFF.

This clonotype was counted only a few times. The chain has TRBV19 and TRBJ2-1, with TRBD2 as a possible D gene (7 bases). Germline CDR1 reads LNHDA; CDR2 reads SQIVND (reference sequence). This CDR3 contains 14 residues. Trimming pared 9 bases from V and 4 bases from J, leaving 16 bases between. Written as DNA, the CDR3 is TGTGCCAGCCGGGGGGCCTATCAGTACAATGAGCAGTTCTTC. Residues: CASRGAYQYNEQFF.

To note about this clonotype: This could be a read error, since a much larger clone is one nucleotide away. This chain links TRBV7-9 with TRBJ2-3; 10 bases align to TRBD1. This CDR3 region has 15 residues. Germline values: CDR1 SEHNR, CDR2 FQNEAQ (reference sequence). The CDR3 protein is CASTPGQGDTHTQYF. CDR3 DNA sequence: TGTGCCAGCACCCCTGGACAGGGGGACACACATACGCAGTATTTT.

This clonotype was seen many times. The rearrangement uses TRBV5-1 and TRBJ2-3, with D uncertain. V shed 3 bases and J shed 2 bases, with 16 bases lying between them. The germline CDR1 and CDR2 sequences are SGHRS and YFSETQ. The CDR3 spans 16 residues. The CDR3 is CASSSPEVDVTDTQYF. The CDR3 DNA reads TGCGCCAGCAGCTCTCCAGAAGTCGACGTCACAGATACGCAGTATTTT.